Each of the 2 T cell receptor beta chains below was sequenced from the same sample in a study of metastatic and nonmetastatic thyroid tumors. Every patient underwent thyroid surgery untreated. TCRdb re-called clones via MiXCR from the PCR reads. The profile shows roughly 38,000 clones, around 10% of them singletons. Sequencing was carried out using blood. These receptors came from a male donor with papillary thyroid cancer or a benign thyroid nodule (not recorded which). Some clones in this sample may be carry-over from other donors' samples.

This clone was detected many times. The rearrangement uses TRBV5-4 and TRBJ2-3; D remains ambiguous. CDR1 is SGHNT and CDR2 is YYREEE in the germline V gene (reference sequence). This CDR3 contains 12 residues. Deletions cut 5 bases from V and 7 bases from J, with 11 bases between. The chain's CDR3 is CASRDDFYTQYF. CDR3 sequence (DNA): TGTGCCAGCAGGGACGACTTTTATACGCAGTATTTT.

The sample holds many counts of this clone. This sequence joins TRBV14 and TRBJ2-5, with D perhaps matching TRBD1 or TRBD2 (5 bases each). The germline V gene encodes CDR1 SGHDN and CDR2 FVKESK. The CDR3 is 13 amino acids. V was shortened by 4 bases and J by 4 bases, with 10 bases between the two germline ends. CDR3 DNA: TGTGCCAGCAGCCTTTTGAGGGGAGAGACCCAGTACTTC. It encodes CASSLLRGETQYF.